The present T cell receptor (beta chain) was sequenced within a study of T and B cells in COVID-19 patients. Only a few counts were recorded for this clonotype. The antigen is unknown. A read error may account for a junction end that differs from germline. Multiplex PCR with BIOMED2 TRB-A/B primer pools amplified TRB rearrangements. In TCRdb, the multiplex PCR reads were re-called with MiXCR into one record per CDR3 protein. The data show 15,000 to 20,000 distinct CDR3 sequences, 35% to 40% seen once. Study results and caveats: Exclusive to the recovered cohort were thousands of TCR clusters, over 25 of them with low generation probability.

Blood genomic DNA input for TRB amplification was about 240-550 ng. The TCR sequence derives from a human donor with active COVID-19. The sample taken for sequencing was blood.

Here the CDR3 reads CASSQGLEADTQYF. The CDR3 DNA reads as TGTGCCAGCAGTCAAGGACTAGAGGCAGATACGCAGTATTTT. The rearrangement links TRBV14 to TRBJ2-3; the match to TRBD2 covers 7 bases. Germline V gene lookup returns CDR1 SGHDN and CDR2 FVKESK. The CDR3 has 14 residues.